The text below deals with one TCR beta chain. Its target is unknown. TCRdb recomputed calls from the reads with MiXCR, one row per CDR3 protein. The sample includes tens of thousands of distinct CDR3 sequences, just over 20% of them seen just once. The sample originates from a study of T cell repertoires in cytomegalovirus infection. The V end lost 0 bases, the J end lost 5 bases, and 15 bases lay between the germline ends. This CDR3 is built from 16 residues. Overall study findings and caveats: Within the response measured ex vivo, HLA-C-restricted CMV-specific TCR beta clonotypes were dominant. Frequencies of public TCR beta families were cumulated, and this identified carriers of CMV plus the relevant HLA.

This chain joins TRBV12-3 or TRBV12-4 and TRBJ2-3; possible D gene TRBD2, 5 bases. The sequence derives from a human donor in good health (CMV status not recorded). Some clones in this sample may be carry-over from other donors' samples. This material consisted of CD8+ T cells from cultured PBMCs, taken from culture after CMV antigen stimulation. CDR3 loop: CASSLAEGTSVDTQYF. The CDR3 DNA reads TGTGCCAGCAGTTTAGCCGAGGGTACGTCGGTAGATACGCAGTATTTT.